The clone carrying this T cell receptor (beta chain) has at least ten counts. Its antigen is still unknown. cDNA carried unique molecular identifiers, and a universal primer site was added by template switching. TCRdb used MiXCR to reprocess the 5' RACE reads, holding one entry per CDR3 protein. The table has some 590,000 distinct CDR3 sequences, more than 9% seen once; the top ten hold around 3.1%. The sample comes from a study of identical twins. General study points: Out-of-frame TCR alpha sharing in monozygotic twins exceeded recombination model predictions. Zero-insertion analyses were open to partial confounding by invariant MAIT and iNKT cells.

CDR1 is SQVTM and CDR2 is ANQGSEA in the germline V gene. The V gene lost 3 bases and the J gene lost 5 bases, with 14 bases spanning the gap. CDR3 length equals 14 residues. These data were also filed under a second study, of yellow fever vaccine responses in identical twins.

Sequenced sample: PBMCs. The V and J genes are TRBV29-1 and TRBJ2-1, with a possible D match to TRBD2 (5 bases). The sequence derives from a young woman in good health. The CDR3 bases are TGCAGCGTTGATCAATGGACGGGGAACAATGAGCAGTTCTTC. This encodes CSVDQWTGNNEQFF.